The clone carrying this T cell receptor (beta chain) was found a few times. Its antigen is not identified. This record belongs to a study of CD4 T cells in relation to SARS-CoV-2 and coronaviruses. The assay was immunoSEQ multiplex PCR, and TCRdb's table has in-frame clones only and misses some. The sample shows roughly 12,000 clones, around 80% of them seen only once. V was clipped by 9 bases and J by 5 bases, with 20 bases between them. This CDR3 has 15 residues. Germline V gene data show CDR1 as SGHRS and CDR2 as YFSETQ. CD4+ T cells from unexposed donors were obtained before the COVID-19 pandemic (2011-2018). Isolation of CD4+ T cells took place after less than 11 days in culture. Each well had approximately 2.2 million PBMCs in approximately 5.1% human AB serum with IL-2.

This receptor was obtained from a human donor in good health. The sequenced material came from CD4+ T cells from PBMCs, cultured in vitro. V gene TRBV5-1 combines with J gene TRBJ2-2; tentatively, D is TRBD1 (6 bases). The CDR3 sequence: CATNPGQIQTGELFF. DNA for the CDR3: TGCGCCACCAACCCCGGACAGATACAGACCGGGGAGCTGTTTTTT.